This TCR beta chain was recorded in a study of cytomegalovirus exposure and HLA in healthy donors. The V and J ends lost 5 bases and 7 bases, in that order; junction bases with no gene match: 13. Per germline, CDR1 SGHTS and CDR2 YDEGEE. The CDR3 has 18 amino acids. Profiled with immunoSEQ multiplex PCR; TCRdb holds only in-frame clones, not every one. The sample has 150,000 or so clones; just under 90% are singletons. The rearrangement joins TRBV5-8 to TRBJ2-1; 15 nucleotides line up with TRBD2. This TCR came from a woman in her 30s in good health and CMV-seropositive. The sample taken for sequencing was PBMCs. CDR3 in amino acids: CASRWTSGRALSRNEQFF. The CDR3 DNA reads TGTGCCAGCAGGTGGACTAGCGGGAGGGCCCTCAGTAGGAATGAGCAGTTCTTC.